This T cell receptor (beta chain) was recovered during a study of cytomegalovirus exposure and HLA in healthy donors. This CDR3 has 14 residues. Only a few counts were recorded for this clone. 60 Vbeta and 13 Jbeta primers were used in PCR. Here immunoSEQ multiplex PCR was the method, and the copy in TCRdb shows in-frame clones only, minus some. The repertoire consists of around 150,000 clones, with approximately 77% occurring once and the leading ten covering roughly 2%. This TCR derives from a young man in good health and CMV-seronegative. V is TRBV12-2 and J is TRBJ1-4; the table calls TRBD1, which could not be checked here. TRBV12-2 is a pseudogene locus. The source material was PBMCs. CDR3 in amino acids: CASRGAGWDEKLFF. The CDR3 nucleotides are TGTGCAAGTCGTGGGGCAGGGTGGGATGAAAAACTGTTTTTT.